A single sample gave rise to the 13 T cell receptor beta chains below, sequenced in a study of blood T cell repertoires in COVID-19. Sequencing used immunoSEQ multiplex PCR; TCRdb keeps in-frame clones, though not all of them. The sample holds roughly 240,000 clones, almost 85% seen once. The sequenced material came from PBMCs or T cells enriched from blood (not recorded which). Every receptor here comes from a woman aged 50 to 65 with acute COVID-19.

The gene calls are TRBV19 and TRBJ1-6; TRBD1 matches 8 bases. The CDR3 sequence is 14 residues long. The ends lost 3 bases at V and 10 bases at J; junction bases unmatched: 5. CDR1 is LNHDA and CDR2 is SQIVND in the germline V gene (reference sequence). The DNA for the CDR3 is TGTGCCAGTAGTATTGGACAGGGCGAATCACCCCTCCACTTT. Encoded protein: CASSIGQGESPLHF.

A single count supports this clone. The V gene is TRBV5-1, the J gene TRBJ1-4, with D perhaps matching TRBD1 (6 bases). V lost 2 bases to trimming and J lost 8 bases, with 19 bases between them. The germline V gene encodes CDR1 SGHRS and CDR2 YFSETQ. CDR3 size: 16 residues. CDR3 sequence (DNA): TGCGCCAGCAGCTTAACCCAGGGGCGCGTAGGAGAAAAACTGTTTTTT. Translated, it gives CASSLTQGRVGEKLFF. The complete variable domain, with remaining parts taken from reference TRBV5-1 and TRBJ1-4, reads KAGVTQTPRYLIKTRGQQVTLSCSPISGHRSVSWYQQTPGQGLQFLFEYFSETQRNKGNFPGRFSGRQFSNSRSEMNVSTLELGDSALYLCASSLTQGRVGEKLFFGSGTQLSVL.

V usage is TRBV7-2 and J usage is TRBJ1-2; 7 bases line up with TRBD1. V lost 6 bases, J lost 5 bases, and 6 bases stayed unmatched. CDR3 length equals 13 residues. Germline CDR1 reads SGHTA; CDR2 reads FQGNSA. The CDR3 spells CASSKGARYGYTF. In DNA form, the CDR3 reads TGTGCCAGCAGTAAGGGGGCAAGGTATGGCTACACCTTC.

CDR3 sequence reads: CASSLGTGTYNEQFF. The DNA for the CDR3 is TGCGCCAGCAGCTTGGGAACAGGGACCTACAATGAGCAGTTCTTC. The chain couples TRBV5-1 to TRBJ2-1, with a weak D call TRBD1 (6 bases). The V gene lost 0 bases and the J gene lost 2 bases, with 9 bases spanning the gap. Germline V gives CDR1 SGHRS, CDR2 YFSETQ. There are 15 residues in the CDR3.

This chain links TRBV19 with TRBJ2-7; 7 bases are shared with TRBD1. Trimming took 6 bases from V and 7 from J; bases not matched to a gene: 9. The CDR3 is 13 amino acids. Looked up from germline, CDR1 is LNHDA and CDR2 is SQIVND (reference sequence). CDR3 residues: CASSRTGAREQYF. The CDR3 DNA follows: TGTGCCAGTAGCCGAACAGGGGCGCGGGAGCAGTACTTC.

The chain combines TRBV9 with TRBJ1-6; TRBD1 is a possible D gene (6 bases). This CDR3 has 15 amino acids. Germline CDR1 SGDLS, CDR2 YYNGEE. V lost 1 base and J 5 bases, leaving 10 bases between the germline ends. The CDR3 loop reads CASSVTGRDNSPLHF. CDR3 nucleotides: TGTGCCAGCAGCGTAACAGGGCGGGATAATTCACCCCTCCACTTT.

The V gene is TRBV23-1, the J gene TRBJ1-2; no clear D. TRBV23-1 is an ORF, and what it does is uncertain. The CDR3 loop spans 15 amino acids. V lost 4 bases and J 1 base, leaving 13 bases between the germline ends. CDR3 loop: CASSPDTPGNYGYTF. The CDR3 coding sequence is TGCGCCAGCAGTCCTGACACCCCAGGTAACTATGGCTACACCTTC.

This clone was seen a single time. The rearrangement joins TRBV19 to TRBJ1-1, with D perhaps matching TRBD1 (6 bases). The CDR3 runs to 15 residues. V lost 7 bases and J lost 7, with 22 bases in between. Germline values: CDR1 LNHDA, CDR2 SQIVND (reference sequence). The CDR3, as DNA: TGTGCCAGTACCGAGAGGGGGACCGCCCTTAGTGAAGCTTTCTTT. Its translation is CASTERGTALSEAFF.

The rearrangement links TRBV2 to TRBJ2-7; D is unclear. V lost 8 bases and J lost 2, with 7 bases in between. CDR1 is SNHLY, CDR2 FYNNEI, per germline. CDR3 size: 11 residues. The CDR3 spells CASDKTYEQYF. CDR3 sequence (DNA): TGTGCCAGCGACAAGACCTACGAGCAGTACTTC.

The chain couples TRBV2 to TRBJ2-2; 13 positions agree with TRBD2. With V trimmed by 9 bases and J by 4 bases, 8 bases remained unmatched. Germline lookup yields CDR1 SNHLY and CDR2 FYNNEI. The CDR3 is made up of 16 amino acids. For the CDR3, the DNA is TGTGCCAGTTCGACTAGCGGGGGGTCTGGCACCGGGGAGCTGTTTTTT. Encoded protein: CASSTSGGSGTGELFF. The full variable domain, rest sourced from reference TRBV2 and TRBJ2-2, is EPEVTQTPSHQVTQMGQEVILRCVPISNHLYFYWYRQILGQKVEFLVSFYNNEISEKSEIFDDQFSVERPDGSNFTLKIRSTKLEDSAMYFCASSTSGGSGTGELFFGEGSRLTVL.

The chain is built from TRBV5-1 and TRBJ2-2; 10 bases fit TRBD1. V trimming: 7 bases; J trimming: 5 bases; junction bases outside the gene matches: 8. The CDR3 contains 15 residues. The germline CDR1 and CDR2 sequences are SGHRS and YFSETQ. In DNA, the CDR3 is TGCGCCAGCGTAAGGGACAGGGGTGGAACCGGGGAGCTGTTTTTT. It specifies CASVRDRGGTGELFF.

The chain is built from TRBV7-6 and TRBJ1-2; 7 bases line up with TRBD1. With V trimmed by 0 bases and J by 5 bases, 6 bases remained unmatched. In germline, CDR1 is SGHVS, CDR2 FNYEAQ. CDR3 length: 15 residues. The CDR3 DNA follows: TGTGCCAGCAGCTTAGCCGGGACAGACAATTATGGCTACACCTTC. It is translated as CASSLAGTDNYGYTF.

This rearrangement joins TRBV19 to TRBJ2-3, with 8 bases aligning to TRBD2. Germline-derived CDR1 and CDR2 are LNHDA and SQIVND (reference sequence). Trimming removed 9 bases from V and 8 bases from J; junction bases left unmatched: 16. This CDR3 has 15 amino acids. The CDR3 sequence is CASADPGLVQGTQYF. The CDR3 DNA reads TGTGCCAGCGCGGACCCGGGACTAGTTCAGGGTACGCAGTATTTT.